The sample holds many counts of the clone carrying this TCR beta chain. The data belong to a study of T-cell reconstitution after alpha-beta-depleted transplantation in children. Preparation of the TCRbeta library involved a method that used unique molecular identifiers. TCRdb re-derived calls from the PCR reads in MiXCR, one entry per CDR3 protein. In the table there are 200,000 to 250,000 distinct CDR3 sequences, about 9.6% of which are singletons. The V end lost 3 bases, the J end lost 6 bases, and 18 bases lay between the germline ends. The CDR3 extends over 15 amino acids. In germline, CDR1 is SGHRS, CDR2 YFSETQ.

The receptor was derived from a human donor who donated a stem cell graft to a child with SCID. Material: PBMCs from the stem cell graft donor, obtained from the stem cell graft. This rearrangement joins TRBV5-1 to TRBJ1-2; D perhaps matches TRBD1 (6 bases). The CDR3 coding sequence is TGCGCCAGCAGCTACGGGGACACCGCTAGGGATGGCTACACCTTC. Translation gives CASSYGDTARDGYTF.